What follows is one T cell receptor (beta chain) and its context. Looked up from germline, CDR1 is SEHNR and CDR2 is FQNEAQ (reference sequence). The junction had 3 bases not matched to a gene; V was cut back by 4 bases and J by 6 bases. This CDR3 is built from 12 residues. These data originate in a study of cytomegalovirus exposure and HLA in healthy donors. Researchers ran the PCR with 60 Vbeta and 13 Jbeta primers. Method: immunoSEQ multiplex PCR; TCRdb's copy keeps in-frame clones and lacks some. The sample carries about 140,000 clones, 60% to 80% recorded once. The chain joins TRBV7-9 to TRBJ2-7; 7 nucleotides line up with TRBD1. Sequences were obtained from PBMCs. This receptor was obtained from a male donor in good health and CMV-seronegative. The CDR3 DNA is TGTGCCAGCAGCTGGGCAGGGGGCGAGCAGTACTTC. It encodes CASSWAGGEQYF.